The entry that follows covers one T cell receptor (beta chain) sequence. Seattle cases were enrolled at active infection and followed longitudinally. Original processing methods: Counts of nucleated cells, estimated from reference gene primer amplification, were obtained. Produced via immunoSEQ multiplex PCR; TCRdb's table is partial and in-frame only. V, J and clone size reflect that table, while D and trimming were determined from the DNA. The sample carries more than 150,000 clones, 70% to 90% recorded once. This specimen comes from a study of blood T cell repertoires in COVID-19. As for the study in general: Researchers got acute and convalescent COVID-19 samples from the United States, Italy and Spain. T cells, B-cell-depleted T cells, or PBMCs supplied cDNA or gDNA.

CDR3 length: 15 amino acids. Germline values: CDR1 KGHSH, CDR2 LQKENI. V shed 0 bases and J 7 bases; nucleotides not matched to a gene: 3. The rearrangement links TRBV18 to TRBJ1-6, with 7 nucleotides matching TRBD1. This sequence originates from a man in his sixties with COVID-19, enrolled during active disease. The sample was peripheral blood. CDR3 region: CASSPPGTANSPLHF. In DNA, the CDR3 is TGTGCCAGCTCACCACCCGGGACAGCGAATTCACCCCTCCACTTT.